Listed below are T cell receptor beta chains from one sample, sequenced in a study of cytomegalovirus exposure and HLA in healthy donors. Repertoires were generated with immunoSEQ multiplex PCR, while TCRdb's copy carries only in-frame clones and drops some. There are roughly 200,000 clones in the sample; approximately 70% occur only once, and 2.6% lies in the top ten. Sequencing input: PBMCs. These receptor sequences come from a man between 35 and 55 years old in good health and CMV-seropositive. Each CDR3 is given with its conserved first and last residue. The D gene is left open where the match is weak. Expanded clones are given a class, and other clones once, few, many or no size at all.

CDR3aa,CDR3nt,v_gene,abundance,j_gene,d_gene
CASSYNGRRGFGGKNTEAFF,TGTGCCAGCAGCTATAACGGGCGAAGGGGTTTTGGGGGCAAGAACACTGAAGCTTTCTTT,TRBV7-3,-,TRBJ1-1,-
CASSRRHQETQYF,TGTGCCAGCTCCCGGAGACACCAAGAGACCCAGTACTTC,TRBV18,few,TRBJ2-5,-
CASSLSNSGTGQYEQYF,TGTGCCAGCAGTTTATCGAACTCCGGGACAGGGCAATACGAGCAGTACTTC,TRBV27,-,TRBJ2-7,TRBD1
CASSEGSSSGNTIYF,TGTGCCAGCAGTGAAGGGAGCTCCTCTGGAAACACCATATATTTT,TRBV6-1,-,TRBJ1-3,-
CASSTTMGAYNSPLHF,TGTGCCAGTAGTACCACAATGGGCGCCTATAATTCACCCCTCCACTTT,TRBV19,-,TRBJ1-6,-
CASSPRNTEAFF,TGTGCCAGCAGCCCCCGGAACACTGAAGCTTTCTTT,TRBV7-3,-,TRBJ1-1,-
CASSLWGGQGGEQYF,TGTGCCAGCAGTTTATGGGGGGGGCAGGGCGGCGAGCAGTACTTC,TRBV28,-,TRBJ2-7,-
CASSLSGGVYNEQFF,TGTGCCAGCAGCCTTAGCGGGGGGGTGTACAATGAGCAGTTCTTC,TRBV11-3,-,TRBJ2-1,TRBD2
CASSFRYTGGVDNTQYF,TGCGCCAGCAGCTTTAGGTATACGGGGGGCGTTGATAATACGCAGTATTTT,TRBV5-1,-,TRBJ2-3,-
CATSRVQGGAYEQYF,TGTGCCACCAGCAGAGTCCAGGGTGGCGCCTACGAGCAGTACTTC,TRBV15,-,TRBJ2-7,-
CAISESTGGSYEQYF,TGTGCCATCAGTGAGAGTACAGGGGGCTCCTACGAGCAGTACTTC,TRBV10-3,-,TRBJ2-7,TRBD1
CAGGTDLYEQYF,TGTGCCGGGGGGACAGATCTATACGAGCAGTACTTC,TRBV2,-,TRBJ2-7,-
CASNPDRPWNTEAFF,TGTGCCAGCAACCCGGACAGGCCCTGGAACACTGAAGCTTTCTTT,TRBV5-4,-,TRBJ1-1,TRBD1
CASSLGTGANTIYF,TGTGCCAGCAGCTTAGGAACAGGGGCAAACACCATATATTTT,TRBV7-8,-,TRBJ1-3,TRBD1
CASSLWTGATLKYF,TGCGCCAGCAGCTTATGGACAGGGGCCACGTTGAAGTACTTC,TRBV5-1,-,TRBJ2-7,TRBD1
CASSLERADTQYF,TGTGCCAGCAGCTTGGAGAGGGCAGATACGCAGTATTTT,TRBV5-4,-,TRBJ2-3,-
CASSSYSGGSYNEQFF,TGTGCCAGCAGTTCCTATAGCGGGGGGTCCTACAATGAGCAGTTCTTC,TRBV28,few,TRBJ2-1,TRBD2
CASSSGQGARGETQYF,TGCGCCAGCAGCTCGGGACAGGGGGCTCGGGGAGAGACCCAGTACTTC,TRBV5-1,few,TRBJ2-5,TRBD1
CASSRSGTGGVADTQYF,TGTGCCAGCAGTCGATCCGGGACAGGGGGTGTCGCAGATACGCAGTATTTT,TRBV7-2,-,TRBJ2-3,TRBD1
CASSPEGTVYGYTF,TGCGCCAGCAGCCCGGAGGGCACCGTCTATGGCTACACCTTC,TRBV4-1,-,TRBJ1-2,-
CASSLGGLAGGLGTDTQYF,TGTGCCAGCAGCCTCGGGGGGCTAGCGGGGGGTTTGGGGACAGATACGCAGTATTTT,TRBV5-4,-,TRBJ2-3,TRBD2
CASSPLRDQPQHF,TGTGCCAGCAGCCCGCTTCGCGATCAGCCCCAGCATTTT,TRBV21-1,once,TRBJ1-5,-
CASSIDLETSGENNEQFF,TGTGCCAGTAGTATAGACCTGGAGACTAGCGGGGAGAACAATGAGCAGTTCTTC,TRBV19,-,TRBJ2-1,TRBD2
CASSLGLTGGSSYEQYF,TGTGCCAGCAGCTTAGGACTCACAGGGGGGTCCTCCTACGAGCAGTACTTC,TRBV7-2,few,TRBJ2-7,TRBD1
CASSDNARDMESSANEKLFF,TGTGCCAGCAGTGACAACGCCAGGGACATGGAGTCATCGGCTAATGAAAAACTGTTTTTT,TRBV6-4,once,TRBJ1-4,-
CASSYSILRETYF,TGTGCCAGCAGTTACTCGATACTACGGGAGACGTACTTC,TRBV6-5,once,TRBJ2-7,-
CASSRSKDNYEQYF,TGTGCCAGCAGCCGGTCCAAGGACAACTACGAGCAGTACTTC,TRBV11-3,-,TRBJ2-7,-
CASSHGLAGGEQFF,TGTGCCAGCAGCCATGGACTAGCGGGGGGTGAGCAGTTCTTC,TRBV7-3,-,TRBJ2-1,TRBD2
CASSAPGSGETQYF,TGTGCCAGCAGCGCACCAGGGTCGGGAGAGACCCAGTACTTC,TRBV5-6,-,TRBJ2-5,-
CASSSLAGGYETQYF,TGTGCCAGCAGTTCACTAGCGGGGGGATATGAGACCCAGTACTTC,TRBV28,few,TRBJ2-5,TRBD2
CASSSRGRGYTF,TGTGCCAGCAGCTCCAGGGGTAGAGGCTACACCTTC,TRBV7-2,-,TRBJ1-2,-